The 3 T cell receptor beta chains reported below all come from one sample, sequenced in a study of T-cell memory formation after mild COVID-19. TCRdb ran MiXCR on the 5' RACE reads and lists one entry per CDR3 protein. The sample carries about 350,000 distinct CDR3 sequences, roughly an eighth recorded once. Sequencing was carried out using PBMCs or a T cell subset sorted from them (not recorded which). These receptors all stem from a man aged 18 to 30 who had mild COVID-19 (a few samples of this study predate the infection). Cell type and time point are not known.

This clonotype was seen at least ten times. This chain links TRBV5-1 with TRBJ2-7, with 7 bases that match TRBD1. CDR1 is SGHRS, CDR2 YFSETQ, per germline. This CDR3 region has 15 residues. Trimming removed 3 bases from V and 2 bases from J; junction bases left unmatched: 8. The CDR3 region is CASSSSTGRAYEQYF. As DNA, the CDR3 is TGCGCCAGCAGCTCCTCGACAGGGCGAGCCTACGAGCAGTACTTC.

The J gene is TRBJ2-7, the V gene TRBV7-2; 11 nucleotides match TRBD2. The CDR3 runs to 14 residues. CDR1 is SGHTA and CDR2 is FQGNSA in the germline V gene. The ends lost 5 bases at V and 6 bases at J; junction bases unmatched: 6. The CDR3 sequence: CASSELAGAAEQYF. The CDR3 DNA follows: TGTGCCAGCAGCGAACTAGCGGGGGCGGCCGAGCAGTACTTC.

The sample holds many counts of this clonotype. The rearrangement uses TRBV20-1 and TRBJ2-6; D is unclear. The germline CDR1 and CDR2 sequences are DFQATT and SNEGSKA (reference sequence). The CDR3 has 13 residues. Trimming took 1 base from V and 6 from J, leaving 7 bases between them. The CDR3, as DNA: TGCAGTGCTAGAGTGGGGTCGGCCAACGTCCTGACTTTC. Amino acids: CSARVGSANVLTF.